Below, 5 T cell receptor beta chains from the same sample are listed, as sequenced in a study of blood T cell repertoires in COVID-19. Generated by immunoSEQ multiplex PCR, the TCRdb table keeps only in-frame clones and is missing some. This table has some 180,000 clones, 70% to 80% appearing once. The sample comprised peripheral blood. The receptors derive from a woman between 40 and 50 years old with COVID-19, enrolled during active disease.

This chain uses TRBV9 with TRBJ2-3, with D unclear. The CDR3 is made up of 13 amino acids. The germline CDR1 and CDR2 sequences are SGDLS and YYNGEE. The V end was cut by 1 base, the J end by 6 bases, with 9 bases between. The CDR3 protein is CASSVTTSDTQYF. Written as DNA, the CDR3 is TGTGCCAGCAGCGTAACTACGAGCGATACGCAGTATTTT.

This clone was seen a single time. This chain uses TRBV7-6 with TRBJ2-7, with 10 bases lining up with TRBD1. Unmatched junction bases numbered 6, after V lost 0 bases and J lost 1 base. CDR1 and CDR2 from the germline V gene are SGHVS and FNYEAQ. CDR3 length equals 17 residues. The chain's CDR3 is CASSLASPGQGSYEQYF. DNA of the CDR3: TGTGCCAGCAGCTTAGCAAGCCCGGGACAGGGGTCCTACGAGCAGTACTTC.

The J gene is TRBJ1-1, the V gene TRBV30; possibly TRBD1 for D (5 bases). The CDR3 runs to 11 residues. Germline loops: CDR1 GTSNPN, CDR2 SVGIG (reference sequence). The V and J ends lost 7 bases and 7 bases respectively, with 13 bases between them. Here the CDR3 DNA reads TGTGCCTCCAGGGTTTTTTATGAAGCTTTCTTT. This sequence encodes CASRVFYEAFF.

The CDR3 DNA reads TGTGCCACCAGTGATTCCAAATGGATGGCAGGGGGCTCAGATACGCAGTATTTT. This gives the protein CATSDSKWMAGGSDTQYF. The gene calls are TRBV24-1 and TRBJ2-3; TRBD1 matches 8 bases. Trimming at V came to 2 bases and at J to 4 bases, leaving 13 bases not matched to a gene. The length of the CDR3 is 18 residues. Germline CDR1 is KGHDR and CDR2 is SFDVKD.

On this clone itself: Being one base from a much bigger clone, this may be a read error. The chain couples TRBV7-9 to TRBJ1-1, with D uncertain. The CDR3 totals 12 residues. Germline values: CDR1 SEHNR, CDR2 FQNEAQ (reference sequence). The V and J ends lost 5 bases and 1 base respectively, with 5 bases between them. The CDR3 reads CASSRQNTEAFF. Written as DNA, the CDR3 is TGTGCCAGCAGCCGACAGAACACTGAAGCTTTCTTT.